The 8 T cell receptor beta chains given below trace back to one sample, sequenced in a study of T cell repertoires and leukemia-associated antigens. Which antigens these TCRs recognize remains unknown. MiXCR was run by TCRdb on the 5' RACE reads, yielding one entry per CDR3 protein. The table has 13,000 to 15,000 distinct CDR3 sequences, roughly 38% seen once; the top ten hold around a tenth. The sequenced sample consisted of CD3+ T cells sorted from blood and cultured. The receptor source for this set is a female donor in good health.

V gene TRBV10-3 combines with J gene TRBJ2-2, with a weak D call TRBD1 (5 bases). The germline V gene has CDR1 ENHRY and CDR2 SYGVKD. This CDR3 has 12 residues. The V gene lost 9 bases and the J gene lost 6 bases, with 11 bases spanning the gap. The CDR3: CAITEGAGELFF. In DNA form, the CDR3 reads TGTGCCATTACCGAAGGGGCCGGGGAGCTGTTTTTT.

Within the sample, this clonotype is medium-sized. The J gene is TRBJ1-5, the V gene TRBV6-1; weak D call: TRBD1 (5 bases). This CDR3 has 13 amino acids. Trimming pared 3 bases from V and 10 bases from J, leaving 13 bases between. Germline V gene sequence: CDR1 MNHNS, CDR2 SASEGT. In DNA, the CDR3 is TGTGCCAGCAGTGACCAGGGCGCATTTCCCCAGCATTTT. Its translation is CASSDQGAFPQHF.

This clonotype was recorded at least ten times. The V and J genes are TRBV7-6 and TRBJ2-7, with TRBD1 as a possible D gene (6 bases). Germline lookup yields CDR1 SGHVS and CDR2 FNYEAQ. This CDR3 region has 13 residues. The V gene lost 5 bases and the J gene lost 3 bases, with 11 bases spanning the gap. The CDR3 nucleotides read TGTGCCAGCAGCCTTAAACAGGGCTACGAGCAGTACTTC. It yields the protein CASSLKQGYEQYF.

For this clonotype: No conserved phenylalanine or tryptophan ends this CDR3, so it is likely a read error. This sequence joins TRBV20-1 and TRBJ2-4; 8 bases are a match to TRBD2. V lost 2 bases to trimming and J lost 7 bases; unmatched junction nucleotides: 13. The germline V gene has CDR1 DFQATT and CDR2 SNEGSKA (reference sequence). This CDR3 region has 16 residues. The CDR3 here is CSARSVTSGGGNIQYL. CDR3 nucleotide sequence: TGCAGTGCTAGATCCGTAACTAGCGGAGGTGGGAACATTCAGTACCTC.

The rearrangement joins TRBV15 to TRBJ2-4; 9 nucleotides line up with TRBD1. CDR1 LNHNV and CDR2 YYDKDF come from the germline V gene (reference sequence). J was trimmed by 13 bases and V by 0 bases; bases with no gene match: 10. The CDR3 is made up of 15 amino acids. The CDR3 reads CATSRDGTGTQPQYF. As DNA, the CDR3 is TGTGCCACCAGCAGAGACGGGACAGGGACTCAGCCCCAGTACTTC.

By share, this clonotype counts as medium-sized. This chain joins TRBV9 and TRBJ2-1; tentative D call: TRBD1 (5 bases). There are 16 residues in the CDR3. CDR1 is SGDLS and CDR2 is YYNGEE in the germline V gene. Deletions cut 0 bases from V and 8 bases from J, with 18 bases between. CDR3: CASSVGLRTQGDEQFF. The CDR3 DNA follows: TGTGCCAGCAGCGTAGGATTACGGACACAAGGCGATGAGCAGTTCTTC.

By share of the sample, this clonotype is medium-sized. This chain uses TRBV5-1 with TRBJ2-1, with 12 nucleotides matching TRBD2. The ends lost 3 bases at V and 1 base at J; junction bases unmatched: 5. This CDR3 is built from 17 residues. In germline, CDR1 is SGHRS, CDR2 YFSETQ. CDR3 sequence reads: CASSSGLAGRSYNEQFF. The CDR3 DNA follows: TGCGCCAGCAGCTCCGGACTAGCGGGAAGGTCCTACAATGAGCAGTTCTTC.

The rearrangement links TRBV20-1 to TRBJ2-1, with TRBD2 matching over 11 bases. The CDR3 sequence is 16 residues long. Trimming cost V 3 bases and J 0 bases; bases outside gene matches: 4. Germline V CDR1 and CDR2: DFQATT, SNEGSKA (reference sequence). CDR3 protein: CSASVGTSGSYNEQFF. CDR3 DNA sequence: TGCAGTGCTAGTGTTGGGACTAGCGGCTCCTACAATGAGCAGTTCTTC.